The sequence of this T cell receptor (beta chain) was determined in a study of CD8+CD57+ T cells in acquired aplastic anemia. Across the whole study: DNA recovered from sorted CD4+ and CD8+ cells had a mean of approximately 3.4 ug. Study-wide results and limits: Between patients and controls, about 31 CD8+ CDR3 sequences were found in common.

This clonotype was found a few times. As yet, its antigen is unknown. In germline, CDR1 is LGHDT, CDR2 YNNKEL (reference sequence). V shed 0 bases and J 6 bases; nucleotides not matched to a gene: 10. The CDR3 spans 17 residues. The template used for profiling TCR beta VDJ and CDR3 was genomic DNA. MiXCR, applied by TCRdb to the reads, yields one record per CDR3 protein. The sample carries hundreds of thousands of distinct CDR3 sequences, about half recorded once. By flow cytometry, patients selected for sequencing had shown an expansion of CD8+CD57+ cells. The TCR was taken from a human donor with aplastic anemia. The chain is built from TRBV3-1 and TRBJ2-3; 9 bases map to TRBD2. The sequenced sample consisted of sorted CD4+, CD8+, or CD8+CD57+ T cells (not recorded which) from PBMCs. The DNA for the CDR3 is TGTGCCAGCAGCCAAGATTTGCTAGCGGGGTGGAAGGATACGCAGTATTTT. This translates into CASSQDLLAGWKDTQYF.